The text below deals with one T cell receptor (beta chain). The antigen is unknown. V gave up 2 bases and J gave up 7 bases, with 13 bases separating them. This CDR3 region has 15 residues. Germline CDR1 and CDR2: SGHDT and YYEEEE. This specimen comes from a study of graft-versus-host responses after intestinal transplantation. Study overall: Each patient got anti-thymocyte globulin induction, then tacrolimus and steroids for around three years.

Using immunoSEQ multiplex PCR, the repertoire was profiled, and TCRdb retains in-frame clones only, with some absent. This sample has about 81,000 clones; roughly 90% occur once, and the top ten carry around 0.37%. Findings and limits, study-wide: Analysis identified GvH clones in recipient marrow, with some appearing first in ileum or blood. Early after transplant, HvG declines were associated with peak levels of circulating GvH clones.

The receptor comes from a human donor who was the organ donor for an intestinal transplant. V and J are TRBV5-6 and TRBJ1-6, with D possibly being TRBD1 (6 bases). Sequencing was performed on unstimulated CD4+ T cells sorted from spleen or lymph node cells, taken before transplant. The CDR3 nucleotides read TGTGCCAGCAGCTTCCAGACAGGAGACAATTCACCCCTCCACTTT. It codes for CASSFQTGDNSPLHF.